The sample holds many counts of the clone carrying this T cell receptor (beta chain). The germline V gene has CDR1 SNHLY and CDR2 FYNNEI. The V end lost 6 bases, the J end lost 1 base, and 10 bases lay between the germline ends. The CDR3 is made up of 14 amino acids. The source material, RNA transcripts, was used to amplify TCR beta CDR3 regions. The primer set for the first-round RT-PCR of the TCR CDR3 was HTBI. MiXCR was run by TCRdb on the multiplex PCR reads, yielding one entry per CDR3 protein. The table includes around 300,000 distinct CDR3 sequences, about 15% detected once. This record belongs to a study of T cells in Graves' hyperthyroidism and ophthalmopathy. Patients were aged 18 to 65, had disease duration under 2 months, and had newly diagnosed hyperthyroidism.

The TCR was taken from a woman aged 25 to 39 with Graves' hyperthyroidism. The sample comprised blood. This rearrangement joins TRBV2 to TRBJ2-4; D is perhaps TRBD1 (6 bases). In nucleotides, the CDR3 is TGTGCCAGCAGCGGGACATTCGCCAAAAACATTCAGTACTTC. Its protein product is CASSGTFAKNIQYF.